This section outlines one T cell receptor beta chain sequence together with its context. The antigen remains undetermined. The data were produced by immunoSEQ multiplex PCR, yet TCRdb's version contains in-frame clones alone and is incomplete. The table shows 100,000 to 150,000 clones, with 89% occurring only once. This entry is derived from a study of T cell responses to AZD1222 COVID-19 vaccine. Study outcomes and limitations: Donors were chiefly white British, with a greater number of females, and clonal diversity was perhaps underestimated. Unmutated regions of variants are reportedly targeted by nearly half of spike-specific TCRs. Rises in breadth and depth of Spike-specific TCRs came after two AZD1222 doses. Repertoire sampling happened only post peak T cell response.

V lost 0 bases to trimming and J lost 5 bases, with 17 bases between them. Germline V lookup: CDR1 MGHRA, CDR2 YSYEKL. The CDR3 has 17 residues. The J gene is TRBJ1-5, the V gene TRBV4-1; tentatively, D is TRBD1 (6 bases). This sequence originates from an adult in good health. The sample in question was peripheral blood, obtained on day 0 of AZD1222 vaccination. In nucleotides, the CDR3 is TGCGCCAGCAGCCAAGAGGACGTCGGGACAAGGGATCAGCCCCAGCATTTT. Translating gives CASSQEDVGTRDQPQHF.